This TCR beta chain was documented in a study of blood T cell repertoires in COVID-19. As for the study in general: Acute and convalescent COVID-19 specimens originated in the United States, Italy and Spain. Sample material is recorded as cDNA or gDNA derived from T cells, B-cell-depleted T cells, or PBMCs.

The CDR3 totals 15 residues. Germline lookup yields CDR1 LNHDA and CDR2 SQIVND (reference sequence). V lost 6 bases, J lost 7 bases, and 9 bases stayed unmatched. Followed longitudinally, the Seattle patients had been enrolled during active infection. As processed by the authors: Reference gene primer amplification in the assay estimated nucleated cell counts. Sequencing was performed with immunoSEQ multiplex PCR; in TCRdb, only in-frame clones are kept and a portion is missing. V and J calls and clone size are as listed in that table; D and trimming were resolved from the DNA. The sample includes around 210,000 clones, approximately 80% seen only once; the top ten take 0.9% to 0.95%.

The sequence derives from a man aged 55 to 70 with COVID-19, enrolled during active disease. V gene TRBV19 combines with J gene TRBJ1-2; TRBD1 aligns across 12 bases. The sample taken for sequencing was peripheral blood. In nucleotides, the CDR3 is TGTGCCAGTAGCCCAGCGGGACAGGGGGCAATTGGCTACACCTTC. Protein: CASSPAGQGAIGYTF.